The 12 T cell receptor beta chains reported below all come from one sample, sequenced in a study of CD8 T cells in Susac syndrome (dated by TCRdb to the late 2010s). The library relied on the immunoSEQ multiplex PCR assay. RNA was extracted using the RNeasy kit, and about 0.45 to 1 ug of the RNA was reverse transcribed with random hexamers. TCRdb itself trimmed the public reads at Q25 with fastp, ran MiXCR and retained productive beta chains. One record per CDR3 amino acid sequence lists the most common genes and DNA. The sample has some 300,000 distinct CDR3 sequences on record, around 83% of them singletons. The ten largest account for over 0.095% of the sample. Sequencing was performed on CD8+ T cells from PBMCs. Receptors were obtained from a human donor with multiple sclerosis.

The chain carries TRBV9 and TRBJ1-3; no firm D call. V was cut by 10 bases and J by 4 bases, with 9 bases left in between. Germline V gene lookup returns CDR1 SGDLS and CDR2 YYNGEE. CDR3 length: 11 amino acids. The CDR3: CASKGGNTIYF. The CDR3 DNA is TGTGCCTCCAAAGGAGGAAACACCATATATTTT.

Here the CDR3 DNA reads TGCAGTGCTAGAGAGGAGAACTGGGAGACCCAGTACTTC. It encodes CSAREENWETQYF. The gene calls are TRBV20-1 and TRBJ2-5; no reliable D call. The CDR3 has 13 amino acids. Trimming took off 0 bases at V and 5 bases at J, with 10 bases between the two ends. CDR1 DFQATT and CDR2 SNEGSKA come from the germline V gene (reference sequence).

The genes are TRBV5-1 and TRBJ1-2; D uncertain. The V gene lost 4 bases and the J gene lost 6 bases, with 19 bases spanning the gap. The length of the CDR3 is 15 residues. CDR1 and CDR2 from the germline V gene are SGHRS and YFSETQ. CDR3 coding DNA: TGCGCCAGCAGCCCTGAGTGGCGGGTACGGGATGGCTACACCTTC. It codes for CASSPEWRVRDGYTF. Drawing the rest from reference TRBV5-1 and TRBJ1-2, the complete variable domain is KAGVTQTPRYLIKTRGQQVTLSCSPISGHRSVSWYQQTPGQGLQFLFEYFSETQRNKGNFPGRFSGRQFSNSRSEMNVSTLELGDSALYLCASSPEWRVRDGYTFGSGTRLTVV.

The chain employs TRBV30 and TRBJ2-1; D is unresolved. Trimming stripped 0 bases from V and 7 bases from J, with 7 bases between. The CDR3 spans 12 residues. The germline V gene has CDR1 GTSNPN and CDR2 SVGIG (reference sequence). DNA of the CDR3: TGTGCCTGGAGTGTAAAGTGGAATGAGCAGTTCTTC. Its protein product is CAWSVKWNEQFF.

CDR3 nucleotides: TGTGCCAGCAGCTTAGATTCCGTGAGGGGCGGGAGAAGCTACGAGCAGTACTTC. Its translation is CASSLDSVRGGRSYEQYF. This chain connects TRBV7-9 to TRBJ2-7; 7 bases match TRBD2. CDR1 and CDR2 from the germline V gene are SEHNR and FQNEAQ (reference sequence). With V trimmed by 1 base and J by 3 bases, 15 bases remained unmatched. The CDR3 spans 18 residues.

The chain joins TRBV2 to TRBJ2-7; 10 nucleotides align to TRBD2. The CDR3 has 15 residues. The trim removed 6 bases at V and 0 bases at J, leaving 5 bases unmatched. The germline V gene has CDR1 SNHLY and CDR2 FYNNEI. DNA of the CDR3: TGTGCCAGCAGCCCCCCTAGCGGGGGCTCCTACGAGCAGTACTTC. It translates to CASSPPSGGSYEQYF.

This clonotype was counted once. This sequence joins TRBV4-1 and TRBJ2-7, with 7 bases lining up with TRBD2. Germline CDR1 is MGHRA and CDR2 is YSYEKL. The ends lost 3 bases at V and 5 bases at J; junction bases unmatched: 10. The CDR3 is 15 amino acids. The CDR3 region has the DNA TGCGCCAGCAGCCACCTGACTAGCCTCAAGGACGAGCAGTACTTC. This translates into CASSHLTSLKDEQYF.

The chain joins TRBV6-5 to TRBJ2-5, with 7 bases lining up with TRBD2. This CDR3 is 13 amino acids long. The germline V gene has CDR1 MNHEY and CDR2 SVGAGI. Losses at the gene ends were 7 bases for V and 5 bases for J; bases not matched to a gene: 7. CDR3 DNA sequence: TGTGCCAGCACCCAAGCGGGGACGGAGACCCAGTACTTC. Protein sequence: CASTQAGTETQYF.

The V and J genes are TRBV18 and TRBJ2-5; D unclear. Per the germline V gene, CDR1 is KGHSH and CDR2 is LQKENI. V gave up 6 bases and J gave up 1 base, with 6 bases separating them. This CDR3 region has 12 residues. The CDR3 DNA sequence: TGTGCCAGCTCTTCTTTCCAAGAGACCCAGTACTTC. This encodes CASSSFQETQYF.

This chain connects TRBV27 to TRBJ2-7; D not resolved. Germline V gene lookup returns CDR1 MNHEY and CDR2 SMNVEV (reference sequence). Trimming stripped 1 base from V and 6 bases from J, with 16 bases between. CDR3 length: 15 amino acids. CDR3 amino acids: CASSLLGRTASEQYF. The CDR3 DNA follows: TGTGCCAGCAGTTTATTGGGAAGGACGGCTAGCGAGCAGTACTTC.

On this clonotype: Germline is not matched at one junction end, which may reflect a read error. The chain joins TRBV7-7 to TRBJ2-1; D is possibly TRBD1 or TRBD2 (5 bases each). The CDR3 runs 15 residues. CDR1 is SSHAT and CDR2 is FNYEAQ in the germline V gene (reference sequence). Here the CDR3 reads CASSLGRSYHNEQFF. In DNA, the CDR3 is TGTGCTAGCAGCCTGGGACGTTCTTACCACAATGAGCAGTTCTTC.

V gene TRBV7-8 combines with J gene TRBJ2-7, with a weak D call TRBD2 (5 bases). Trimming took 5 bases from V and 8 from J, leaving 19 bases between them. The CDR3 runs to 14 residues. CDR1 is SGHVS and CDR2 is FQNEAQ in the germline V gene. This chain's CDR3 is CASSPKGGYRQQYF. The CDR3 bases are TGTGCCAGCAGCCCTAAGGGCGGGTACCGTCAGCAGTACTTC.